This T cell receptor beta chain was captured in a study of post-analysis software for immune sequencing data. The overall study: Clinical courses comprised relapsing-remitting, secondary progressive and progressive-relapsing multiple sclerosis. Study-level findings and limits: Samples from one preparation batch, clustered by F measure, grouped strongly together. Those with multiple sclerosis, the patient group, showed significantly lower normalized Chao1 diversity than controls. Elevated frequency relative to controls characterized several TRBV segments in patients, TRBV5-6, TRBV5-1 and TRBV20-1 among them.

The TCR beta cDNA libraries carried unique molecular identifiers. Each CDR3 protein is one row after TCRdb ran MiXCR on the PCR reads. Here the sample spans 750,000 to 950,000 distinct CDR3 sequences, roughly half being singletons. Germline V CDR1 and CDR2: SGDLS, YYNGEE. The CDR3 length is 15 residues. The V gene end was trimmed by 3 bases and the J gene end by 1 base; junction bases not matched to a gene: 4. This clonotype was observed a few times. The antigen is undetermined. Material: blood. This sequence was found in a girl aged 5-17 years with multiple sclerosis. The V and J genes are TRBV9 and TRBJ1-5, with TRBD1 identical over 7 bases. CDR3 DNA sequence: TGTGCCAGCAGCGATGGACAGGCAAGCAATCAGCCCCAGCATTTT. Translation gives CASSDGQASNQPQHF. The entire variable domain, with the rest obtained from reference TRBV9 and TRBJ1-5, is as follows: DSGVTQTPKHLITATGQRVTLRCSPRSGDLSVYWYQQSLDQGLQFLIQYYNGEERAKGNILERFSAQQFPDLHSELNLSSLELGDSALYFCASSDGQASNQPQHFGDGTRLSIL.